The following is a T cell receptor (beta chain) sequence with its context. Antigen: not known. Stage II-IVA oral cavity squamous cell carcinoma was new and untreated by systemic or radiation therapy. The sample belongs to a study of neoadjuvant anti-PD-1 for oral cavity cancer. Turning to the study itself: Most patients had three to four biweekly doses of 3 mg/kg nivolumab before resection. Patients without progression got a fourth dose around day 43. Study-wide results and caveats: Only three patients per response group were TCR-analyzed; validation needed.

Data came from immunoSEQ multiplex PCR; TCRdb stores just in-frame clones and leaves some out. The table lists 6,000 to 7,000 clones, about 50% of them singletons. The source material was tumor tissue, sampled before nivolumab (anti-PD-1) treatment. The clonotype comes from a person aged 35-79 years with oral cavity squamous cell carcinoma.

This CDR3 reads CASSQERGGQETQYF. Here the CDR3 DNA reads TGCGCCAGCAGCCAAGAGCGGGGGGGCCAAGAGACCCAGTACTTC. The chain couples TRBV4-3 to TRBJ2-5; 9 bases are shared with TRBD2. This CDR3 region has 15 residues. J lost 1 base, V lost 0 bases, and 0 bases had no gene match. The germline V gene has CDR1 LGHNA and CDR2 YSLEER.